This T cell receptor beta chain originates from a study of T cells in localized non-small cell lung cancer. Per germline, CDR1 MNHNS and CDR2 SASEGT. The CDR3 runs to 14 residues. With 7 bases removed from V and 1 base from J, the gap between germline ends came to 13 bases. The data were produced by immunoSEQ multiplex PCR, yet TCRdb's version contains in-frame clones alone and is incomplete. The table lists 40,000 to 50,000 clones, 86% of them singletons. The TCR was taken from a woman aged 18-49 years with stage III lung adenocarcinoma. This rearrangement joins TRBV6-1 to TRBJ1-1; TRBD1 is a possible D gene (5 bases). This specimen was peripheral blood, taken before any cancer treatment. The CDR3 loop is CASKGGVGNTEAFF. In DNA, the CDR3 is TGTGCCAGCAAGGGAGGGGTTGGGAACACTGAAGCTTTCTTT.